The clone carrying this T cell receptor (beta chain) was observed at least ten times. Its target is not known. This entry is derived from a study of response to subunit inactivated influenza vaccine. MiXCR, applied by TCRdb to the RT-PCR reads, yields one record per CDR3 protein. The sample carries 150,000 or so distinct CDR3 sequences, approximately 10% recorded once. The V and J ends lost 5 bases and 5 bases, in that order; junction bases with no gene match: 9. Germline CDR1 reads SGHTA; CDR2 reads FQGNSA. CDR3 size: 16 residues. Study outcomes and limitations: Few new T cells, the authors suggested, are recruited by each seasonal influenza vaccination.

Source: non-naive T cells sorted from PBMCs, taken roughly 48 days after vaccination. The chain links TRBV7-2 to TRBJ2-2, with 9 nucleotides matching TRBD1. The sequence was obtained from a middle-aged man who received an inactivated influenza vaccine. CDR3: CASSRTTGGATGELFF. The CDR3 DNA follows: TGTGCCAGCAGCCGAACTACAGGGGGCGCGACCGGGGAGCTGTTTTTT.